This TCR beta chain was documented in a study of identical twins. In TCRdb, the 5' RACE reads were re-called with MiXCR into one record per CDR3 protein. This table has under 250,000 distinct CDR3 sequences, approximately 9% appearing once. The V gene's germline CDR1 is SGHRS and CDR2 YFSETQ. The CDR3 runs 15 residues. Trimming removed 1 base from V and 4 bases from J, with 9 bases in between. The chain is built from TRBV5-1 and TRBJ2-6; TRBD1 is a possible D gene (6 bases). Sequencing used memory (CD45RO+) T cells sorted from blood. This receptor was obtained from a woman younger than 30 in good health. The DNA of the CDR3 is TGCGCCAGCAGCTTGACAGGGACCGGGGCCAACGTCCTGACTTTC. Protein sequence: CASSLTGTGANVLTF.